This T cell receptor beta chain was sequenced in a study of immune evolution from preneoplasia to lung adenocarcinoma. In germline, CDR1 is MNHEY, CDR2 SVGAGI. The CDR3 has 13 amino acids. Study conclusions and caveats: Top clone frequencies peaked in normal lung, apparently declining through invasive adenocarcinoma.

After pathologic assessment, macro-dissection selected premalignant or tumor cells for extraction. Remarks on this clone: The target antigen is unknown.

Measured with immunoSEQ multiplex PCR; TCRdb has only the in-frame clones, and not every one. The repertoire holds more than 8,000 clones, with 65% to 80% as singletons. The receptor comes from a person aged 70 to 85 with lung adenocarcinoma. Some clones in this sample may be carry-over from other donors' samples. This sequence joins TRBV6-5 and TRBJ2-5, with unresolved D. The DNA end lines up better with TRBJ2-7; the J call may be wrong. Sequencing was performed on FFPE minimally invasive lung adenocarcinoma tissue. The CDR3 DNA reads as TGTGCCAGCAGTTACGGGCCCACCTACGAGCAGTACTTC. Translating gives CASSYGPTYEQYF.